The 13 T cell receptor beta chains below come from one sample, sequenced in a study of control samples from healthy donors and cancer patients. TCRdb keeps only in-frame clones here, not all; method: immunoSEQ multiplex PCR. Of hundreds of thousands of clones listed, 90% are singletons. The specimen was PBMCs. The receptor set was obtained from a man in his forties with head and neck cancer.

The chain combines TRBV5-4 with TRBJ2-1, with a possible D match to TRBD1 (5 bases). The V gene lost 0 bases and the J gene lost 5 bases, with 12 bases spanning the gap. The CDR3 covers 15 residues. Germline lookup yields CDR1 SGHNT and CDR2 YYREEE (reference sequence). CDR3 amino acids: CASSLEGFPNNEQFF. The CDR3 nucleotides are TGTGCCAGCAGCTTGGAGGGGTTCCCAAACAATGAGCAGTTCTTC.

In its sample, this clone was seen a few times. The gene calls are TRBV15 and TRBJ2-5; maybe TRBD2 (5 bases). The CDR3 has 17 amino acids. V lost 0 bases and J 7 bases, leaving 21 bases between the germline ends. The V gene's germline CDR1 is LNHNV and CDR2 YYDKDF (reference sequence). The CDR3 bases are TGTGCCACCAGCAGAGATTCACGGCTGAGGGAGATGGGGACCCAGTACTTC. Translation gives CATSRDSRLREMGTQYF.

V and J are TRBV2 and TRBJ2-1; possible D gene TRBD2, 7 bases. From germline, CDR1 is SNHLY and CDR2 FYNNEI. V was cut by 2 bases and J by 5 bases, with 13 bases left in between. The length of the CDR3 is 15 residues. CDR3 coding DNA: TGTGCCAGCAGTGAAAACGGGGGGCCTAACAATGAGCAGTTCTTC. Its translation is CASSENGGPNNEQFF.

The chain couples TRBV28 to TRBJ1-2; 8 nucleotides line up with TRBD1. The CDR3 runs to 14 residues. The V and J ends lost 4 bases and 3 bases, in that order; junction bases with no gene match: 4. Germline lookup yields CDR1 MDHEN and CDR2 SYDVKM. The CDR3 sequence is CASSSPGGHYGYTF. The CDR3 nucleotides are TGTGCCAGCAGTTCTCCAGGGGGCCACTATGGCTACACCTTC.

The CDR3 nucleotides are TGTGCCAGCAGGGGCAGCGGGAGGGCCTGGTACGAGCAGTACTTC. This encodes CASRGSGRAWYEQYF. V is TRBV6-5 and J is TRBJ2-7; 10 bases match TRBD2. The CDR3 consists of 15 residues. The germline CDR1 and CDR2 sequences are MNHEY and SVGAGI. V shed 6 bases, J shed 4 bases, and the junction held 9 bases outside the gene matches.

The chain carries TRBV25-1 and TRBJ1-3; 9 bases are shared with TRBD1. The V segment lost 4 bases and the J segment 9 bases; nucleotides outside the gene matches: 10. The CDR3 totals 15 residues. The germline V gene encodes CDR1 MGHDK and CDR2 SYGVNS. The CDR3 is CASSAPGQGRSTIYF. The CDR3 DNA reads TGTGCCAGCAGTGCCCCGGGACAGGGACGGAGCACCATATATTTT.

The CDR3 protein is CAISADGANQPQHF. CDR3 in DNA: TGTGCCATCAGTGCCGACGGGGCCAATCAGCCCCAGCATTTT. V usage is TRBV10-3 and J usage is TRBJ1-5, with a possible D match to TRBD1 (5 bases). Germline V lookup: CDR1 ENHRY, CDR2 SYGVKD. V was shortened by 4 bases and J by 3 bases, with 10 bases between the two germline ends. The CDR3 consists of 14 residues.

The chain recombines TRBV11-2 with TRBJ1-5; D not certain. V was clipped by 2 bases and J by 5 bases, with 7 bases between them. This CDR3 is 13 amino acids long. From germline, CDR1 is SGHAT and CDR2 FQNNGV. CDR3 sequence reads: CASSLSGDQPQHF. In DNA form, the CDR3 reads TGTGCCAGCAGCTTATCCGGGGATCAGCCCCAGCATTTT.

The J gene is TRBJ1-4, the V gene TRBV12-3 or TRBV12-4; no clear D. Deletions cut 5 bases from V and 8 bases from J, with 3 bases between. This CDR3 contains 10 residues. The CDR3 nucleotides read TGTGCCAGCAGTGAGGAAAAACTGTTTTTT. Protein sequence: CASSEEKLFF.

The rearrangement links TRBV7-6 to TRBJ1-1, with TRBD1 matching over 10 bases. The V and J ends lost 5 bases and 3 bases, in that order; junction bases with no gene match: 9. Germline V lookup: CDR1 SGHVS, CDR2 FNYEAQ. The CDR3 contains 16 residues. This CDR3 is CASSLGQGIRDTEAFF. The CDR3 DNA reads TGTGCCAGCAGCCTGGGACAGGGGATAAGAGACACTGAAGCTTTCTTT.

The chain combines TRBV6-2 or TRBV6-3 with TRBJ2-3; D remains ambiguous. CDR1 MNHEY and CDR2 SVGEGT come from the germline V gene. The CDR3 has 13 residues. V lost 3 bases and J 6 bases, leaving 10 bases between the germline ends. The CDR3 is CASSYRGVDTQYF. CDR3 in DNA: TGTGCCAGCAGTTATCGCGGTGTCGATACGCAGTATTTT.

This chain joins TRBV19 and TRBJ2-1; 9 positions match TRBD1. Trimming at V came to 6 bases and at J to 4 bases, leaving 4 bases not matched to a gene. The CDR3 extends over 14 amino acids. Germline V gene sequence: CDR1 LNHDA, CDR2 SQIVND (reference sequence). This CDR3 reads CASRMGQGYNEQFF. The CDR3 DNA is TGTGCCAGTAGAATGGGACAGGGATACAATGAGCAGTTCTTC.

The rearrangement joins TRBV24-1 to TRBJ2-2; 7 bases line up with TRBD1. Losses at the gene ends were 9 bases for V and 0 bases for J; bases not matched to a gene: 9. Looked up from germline, CDR1 is KGHDR and CDR2 is SFDVKD. CDR3 length equals 16 residues. CDR3 nucleotide sequence: TGTGCCACCGGAGGTGGTACAGGGGCGAACACCGGGGAGCTGTTTTTT. This sequence encodes CATGGGTGANTGELFF.